This TCR beta chain was identified in a study of patients and donors after allogeneic stem cell transplantation. TCRdb reprocessed the RT-PCR reads via MiXCR and lists one record per CDR3 protein. The table has about a million distinct CDR3 sequences, roughly 18% seen once. In germline, CDR1 is MNHEY, CDR2 SMNVEV (reference sequence). The CDR3 consists of 13 residues. V was pared by 4 bases and J by 2 bases, with 9 bases between. The receptor was derived from a human donor who was either an allogeneic HSCT recipient or a stem cell or donor lymphocyte infusion donor (not recorded which). It is not recorded whose cells these are; they may come from a transplant donor. V is TRBV27 and J is TRBJ2-7; D perhaps matches TRBD1 (6 bases). The source material was blood, either unsorted or a sorted T cell fraction (not recorded which). In nucleotides, the CDR3 is TGTGCCAGCAGTTGGAACAGGGCCTACGAGCAGTACTTC. Translation gives CASSWNRAYEQYF.